The clone carrying this TCR beta chain appeared a few times. This sample is part of a study of T-cell reconstitution after alpha-beta-depleted transplantation in children. V lost 4 bases and J lost 9; bases outside the gene matches: 10. The germline CDR1 and CDR2 sequences are ENHRY and SYGVKD. The CDR3 has 17 residues. The authors prepared the TCRbeta library with unique molecular identifiers. TCRdb itself ran the PCR reads through MiXCR, one entry per CDR3 protein. In the table there are more than 150,000 distinct CDR3 sequences, approximately 6.8% of which are singletons. The V and J genes are TRBV10-3 and TRBJ2-1, with 15 nucleotides matching TRBD2. Specimen: PBMCs from the stem cell graft donor, collected from the stem cell graft. The origin of this receptor is a human donor who donated a stem cell graft to a child with Wiskott-Aldrich syndrome. The CDR3, as DNA: TGTGCCATCAGTGTTAATCGGGGACTAGCGGGAGGTGGTGAGCAGTTCTTC. This gives the protein CAISVNRGLAGGGEQFF.